The 20 T cell receptor beta chains below come from one sample, sequenced in a study of tumor-infiltrating lymphocytes in localized non-small cell lung cancer. TCRdb's table, derived via immunoSEQ multiplex PCR, lists solely in-frame clones and lacks some. The data hold approximately 8,000 clones, with 79% observed a single time. The sample was uninvolved lung tissue not adjacent to the tumor. These receptors all come from a human donor with non-small cell lung cancer.

The rearrangement links TRBV7-2 to TRBJ2-7; D is unresolved. The CDR3 consists of 15 residues. Trimming shortened V by 1 base and J by 5 bases, and 15 bases separated the two germline ends. The V gene's germline CDR1 is SGHTA and CDR2 FQGNSA. The CDR3, as DNA: TGTGCCAGCAGCTTAGGCCGCTTAATGCGGAACGAGCAGTACTTC. Amino acid sequence: CASSLGRLMRNEQYF.

CDR3 residues: CASSSTKGNYGYTF. The CDR3 region has the DNA TGTGCCAGCAGCTCGACGAAGGGAAACTATGGCTACACCTTC. The chain employs TRBV7-2 and TRBJ1-2; D gene uncertain. The ends were cut back, 4 bases at V and 2 bases at J, with 11 bases in the middle. CDR1 SGHTA and CDR2 FQGNSA come from the germline V gene. The CDR3 length is 14 residues.

This chain uses TRBV9 with TRBJ1-2; 7 bases are shared with TRBD1. The CDR3 covers 13 residues. Germline CDR1 is SGDLS and CDR2 is YYNGEE. V lost 0 bases to trimming and J lost 8 bases; unmatched junction nucleotides: 4. The CDR3 sequence: CASSVVGGRGYTF. CDR3 coding DNA: TGTGCCAGCAGCGTAGTAGGGGGCCGCGGCTACACCTTC.

V and J are TRBV19 and TRBJ2-2; 8 nucleotides line up with TRBD1. V shed 8 bases and J 0 bases; nucleotides not matched to a gene: 5. The CDR3 spans 15 residues. Germline CDR1 is LNHDA and CDR2 is SQIVND (reference sequence). CDR3 loop: CASRTGGPNTGELFF. The CDR3 bases are TGTGCCAGTCGTACAGGGGGACCGAACACCGGGGAGCTGTTTTTT.

The chain combines TRBV28 with TRBJ2-7, with no clear D. Germline CDR1 MDHEN, CDR2 SYDVKM. Trimming left V 4 bases short and J 0 bases short, with 4 bases between. This CDR3 spans 12 amino acids. The CDR3 nucleotides read TGTGCCAGCAGTTCAAACTCCTACGAGCAGTACTTC. Translated, it gives CASSSNSYEQYF.

By share, this clone counts as medium-sized. The chain carries TRBV29-1 and TRBJ2-1, with D perhaps TRBD2 (6 bases). The CDR3 is 13 residues long. The ends were cut back, 4 bases at V and 7 bases at J, with 14 bases in the middle. Germline CDR1 reads SQVTM; CDR2 reads ANQGSEA. The CDR3 sequence is CSVAGTGENEQFF. DNA for the CDR3: TGCAGCGTTGCAGGGACGGGAGAAAATGAGCAGTTCTTC.

This chain uses TRBV19 with TRBJ1-1; no firm D call. V shed 3 bases and J shed 1 base, with 9 bases lying between them. In germline, CDR1 is LNHDA, CDR2 SQIVND (reference sequence). The CDR3 totals 14 residues. DNA of the CDR3: TGTGCCAGTAGTATCGGCCAGTGGAACACTGAAGCTTTCTTT. Amino acids: CASSIGQWNTEAFF.

The sample holds a few counts of this clone. The rearrangement uses TRBV4-1 and TRBJ1-5, with no clear D. This CDR3 contains 13 residues. Germline V CDR1 and CDR2: MGHRA, YSYEKL. Trimming cost V 0 bases and J 7 bases, with 7 bases left between them. The CDR3 region is CASSQEASQPQHF. The CDR3 nucleotides read TGCGCCAGCAGCCAAGAAGCCTCCCAGCCCCAGCATTTT.

The CDR3 spells CASRSTASYGYTF. For the CDR3, the DNA is TGTGCCAGTAGATCGACAGCCTCCTATGGCTACACCTTC. The V and J genes are TRBV19 and TRBJ1-2; D might be TRBD1 (5 bases). Trimming shortened V by 6 bases and J by 4 bases, and 12 bases separated the two germline ends. The CDR3 totals 13 residues. CDR1 LNHDA and CDR2 SQIVND come from the germline V gene (reference sequence).

The rearrangement uses TRBV25-1 and TRBJ1-2; 10 bases agree with TRBD1. Germline-derived CDR1 and CDR2 are MGHDK and SYGVNS. Trimming cost V 6 bases and J 5 bases; bases outside gene matches: 0. The CDR3 is 12 amino acids. The DNA of the CDR3 is TGTGCCAGCAGGGGACAGGGGTATGGCTACACCTTC. Translation gives CASRGQGYGYTF.

V gene TRBV5-6 combines with J gene TRBJ2-1; 11 bases align to TRBD2. Trimming took 2 bases from V and 8 from J; bases not matched to a gene: 6. This CDR3 spans 15 amino acids. Germline V gene sequence: CDR1 SGHDT, CDR2 YYEEEE. CDR3: CASSLRLAGRDEQFF. The DNA of the CDR3 is TGTGCCAGCAGCTTACGACTAGCGGGAAGGGATGAGCAGTTCTTC.

The V gene is TRBV5-1, the J gene TRBJ2-7; possibly TRBD2 for D (6 bases). The germline CDR1 and CDR2 sequences are SGHRS and YFSETQ. V was cut by 4 bases and J by 0 bases, with 8 bases left in between. The CDR3 contains 13 residues. This CDR3 is CASSDGSSYEQYF. The CDR3 nucleotides read TGCGCCAGCAGCGACGGGAGCTCCTACGAGCAGTACTTC.

This clone was counted once. The V call is TRBV9, the J call TRBJ2-1, with TRBD2 matching 11 bases. Germline loops: CDR1 SGDLS, CDR2 YYNGEE. The CDR3 totals 16 residues. Unmatched junction bases numbered 7, after V lost 3 bases and J lost 5 bases. CDR3 in DNA: TGTGCCAGCAGCGCGTCCCTGACTAGCGGGAACAATGAGCAGTTCTTC. Translation gives CASSASLTSGNNEQFF.

The chain recombines TRBV28 with TRBJ1-2; TRBD1 matches 8 bases. V dropped 5 bases and J dropped 2; count of bases not matched to a gene: 7. Germline-derived CDR1 and CDR2 are MDHEN and SYDVKM. The CDR3 runs 15 residues. The CDR3 DNA reads TGTGCCAGCAGTCAGGGGGCACCCCTCAACTATGGCTACACCTTC. Translating gives CASSQGAPLNYGYTF.

This chain connects TRBV5-1 to TRBJ1-6; unclear D gene. Germline-derived CDR1 and CDR2 are SGHRS and YFSETQ. This CDR3 has 14 amino acids. Trimming took off 4 bases at V and 10 bases at J, with 15 bases between the two ends. The chain's CDR3 is CASSPRGVGSPLHF. CDR3 in DNA: TGCGCCAGCAGCCCCAGAGGCGTGGGGTCACCCCTCCACTTT.

As regards this clone: Other DNA variants within this sample encode the same CDR3. This sequence joins TRBV6-5 and TRBJ1-5, with TRBD1 matching 9 bases. The CDR3 sequence is 15 residues long. V lost 5 bases to trimming and J lost 0 bases; unmatched junction nucleotides: 2. CDR1 and CDR2 (germline): MNHEY, SVGAGI. DNA of the CDR3: TGTGCCAGCAGTCGACAGGGGGGTAGCAATCAGCCCCAGCATTTT. Translating gives CASSRQGGSNQPQHF.

The chain carries TRBV15 and TRBJ1-2; 7 bases are a match to TRBD1. With 5 bases clipped from V and 6 bases from J, the junction kept 6 bases outside the gene matches. The CDR3 totals 13 residues. Germline CDR1 is LNHNV and CDR2 is YYDKDF (reference sequence). For the CDR3, the DNA is TGTGCCACCAGCGGGACAGTGGTTCATGGCTACACCTTC. Protein sequence: CATSGTVVHGYTF. The variable domain in full, with the rest retrieved from reference TRBV15 and TRBJ1-2, is DAMVIQNPRYQVTQFGKPVTLSCSQTLNHNVMYWYQQKSSQAPKLLFHYYDKDFNNEADTPDNFQSRRPNTSFCFLDIRSPGLGDTAMYLCATSGTVVHGYTFGSGTRLTVV.

This clone was recorded once. The V and J genes are TRBV27 and TRBJ1-2; D uncertain. The CDR3 consists of 13 residues. Per the germline V gene, CDR1 is MNHEY and CDR2 is SMNVEV (reference sequence). Trimming left V 3 bases short and J 6 bases short, with 11 bases between. DNA for the CDR3: TGTGCCAGCAGTTTTGGAGGGTGGAATGGCTACACCTTC. Amino acid sequence: CASSFGGWNGYTF.

This chain links TRBV2 with TRBJ1-4, with 7 nucleotides matching TRBD1. Germline CDR1 and CDR2: SNHLY and FYNNEI. J lost 7 bases, V lost 4 bases, and 9 bases had no gene match. This CDR3 is built from 15 residues. The CDR3 bases are TGTGCCAGCAGTGTGGAGGCAGGGGGAAGTGAAAAACTGTTTTTT. As protein: CASSVEAGGSEKLFF. Variable domain in full (rest from reference TRBV2 and TRBJ1-4): EPEVTQTPSHQVTQMGQEVILRCVPISNHLYFYWYRQILGQKVEFLVSFYNNEISEKSEIFDDQFSVERPDGSNFTLKIRSTKLEDSAMYFCASSVEAGGSEKLFFGSGTQLSVL.

This clone was observed a single time. The gene calls are TRBV30 and TRBJ1-1; D is ambiguous. The CDR3 sequence is 15 residues long. CDR1 and CDR2 (germline): GTSNPN, SVGIG (reference sequence). V dropped 0 bases and J dropped 5 bases, with 16 bases sitting between them. CDR3 protein: CAWSVRGLGDTEAFF. The CDR3 DNA is TGTGCCTGGAGTGTACGTGGACTCGGAGATACTGAAGCTTTCTTT.